This passage covers 5 T cell receptor beta chains from one sample sequenced in a study of T cell repertoires in cytomegalovirus infection. These receptors' targets are unknown. MiXCR, applied by TCRdb to the reads, yields one record per CDR3 protein. The sample consists of 350,000 to 400,000 distinct CDR3 sequences, just under 35% of them appearing once. Specimen: cultured PBMCs, collected from culture after CMV antigen stimulation. The receptors were gathered from a human donor in good health (CMV status not recorded). Some clones in this sample may be carry-over from other donors' samples.

V is TRBV6-4 and J is TRBJ2-1; 8 bases match TRBD2. This CDR3 has 14 amino acids. Unmatched junction bases numbered 4, after V lost 2 bases and J lost 7 bases. Looked up from germline, CDR1 is MRHNA and CDR2 is SNTAGT. The CDR3 DNA is TGTGCCAGCAGTGACCCGGGACTAGGGAATGAGCAGTTCTTC. Translated: CASSDPGLGNEQFF.

The V call is TRBV11-2, the J call TRBJ2-3; 7 nucleotides line up with TRBD2. The ends lost 2 bases at V and 0 bases at J; junction bases unmatched: 2. Germline values: CDR1 SGHAT, CDR2 FQNNGV. This CDR3 has 15 amino acids. The CDR3: CASSLYSGSTDTQYF. The CDR3 DNA reads as TGTGCCAGCAGCTTATATAGCGGGAGCACAGATACGCAGTATTTT.

The genes are TRBV19 and TRBJ1-1; D gene unclear. CDR3 size: 13 residues. Trimming took 1 base from V and 4 from J, leaving 7 bases between them. Germline V gives CDR1 LNHDA, CDR2 SQIVND (reference sequence). The CDR3 is CASSIGEGTEAFF. Here the CDR3 DNA reads TGTGCCAGTAGTATAGGCGAGGGCACTGAAGCTTTCTTT.

This chain joins TRBV11-2 and TRBJ2-1; a weak D match, TRBD2 (6 bases). The CDR3 runs to 16 residues. Germline V gene data show CDR1 as SGHAT and CDR2 as FQNNGV. V lost 1 base and J 0 bases, leaving 10 bases between the germline ends. The CDR3 DNA is TGTGCCAGCAGCTTAGTAGCGGAGGGCTCCTACAATGAGCAGTTCTTC. Amino acids: CASSLVAEGSYNEQFF.

This clonotype appeared a few times. The CDR3 nucleotides are TGTGCCAGTGGGCCATGGGCTAGCGGGGGCAATGAGCAGTTCTTC. This gives the protein CASGPWASGGNEQFF. The gene calls are TRBV6-2 or TRBV6-3 and TRBJ2-1, with 10 nucleotides matching TRBD2. The V and J ends lost 9 bases and 6 bases, in that order; junction bases with no gene match: 11. The germline V gene has CDR1 MNHEY and CDR2 SVGEGT. This CDR3 has 15 residues.